The 14 T cell receptor beta chains given below trace back to one sample, sequenced in a study of cytomegalovirus exposure and HLA in healthy donors. The PCR employed 60 Vbeta primers together with 13 Jbeta primers. Using immunoSEQ multiplex PCR, the repertoire was profiled, and TCRdb retains in-frame clones only, with some absent. Of tens of thousands of clones detected, 55% to 70% appear once; the ten largest clones hold about 5.5%. Input material: PBMCs. These receptors came from a boy younger than 18 in good health and CMV-seropositive.

The chain carries TRBV29-1 and TRBJ2-3, with TRBD2 matching over 14 bases. J lost 7 bases, V lost 0 bases, and 9 bases had no gene match. This CDR3 is 17 amino acids long. CDR1 SQVTM and CDR2 ANQGSEA come from the germline V gene. CDR3 bases: TGCAGCGTTGAAGATCCCGGGACTAGCGGGAGTAGGCATACGCAGTATTTT. Amino acid sequence: CSVEDPGTSGSRHTQYF.

The genes are TRBV19 and TRBJ2-6; weak D call: TRBD2 (5 bases). This CDR3 region has 16 residues. Germline lookup yields CDR1 LNHDA and CDR2 SQIVND (reference sequence). Trimming shortened V by 5 bases and J by 0 bases, and 11 bases separated the two germline ends. In DNA, the CDR3 is TGTGCCAGTAGTGTTGGACTCCGCTCTGGGGCCAACGTCCTGACTTTC. It is translated as CASSVGLRSGANVLTF.

The table lists this clone with a few counts. This sequence joins TRBV28 and TRBJ1-5; a possible D gene is TRBD1 (6 bases). The length of the CDR3 is 16 residues. Trimming stripped 5 bases from V and 4 bases from J, with 18 bases between. In germline, CDR1 is MDHEN, CDR2 SYDVKM. The DNA for the CDR3 is TGTGCCAGCAGTACGAGACAGGTCGGGGCGAATCAGCCCCAGCATTTT. The encoded protein is CASSTRQVGANQPQHF.

This clone has more than one count but fewer than ten. The chain links TRBV7-9 to TRBJ2-3, with no clear D. Looked up from germline, CDR1 is SEHNR and CDR2 is FQNEAQ (reference sequence). Trimming removed 8 bases from V and 4 bases from J, with 7 bases in between. This CDR3 spans 11 amino acids. CDR3 DNA sequence: TGTGCCAGCGGGCCTGCAGATACGCAGTATTTT. This gives the protein CASGPADTQYF.

The chain couples TRBV7-9 to TRBJ2-4; 7 bases match TRBD1. Germline V lookup: CDR1 SEHNR, CDR2 FQNEAQ (reference sequence). The CDR3 loop spans 19 amino acids. The V and J ends lost 0 bases and 0 bases, in that order; junction bases with no gene match: 11. CDR3 sequence reads: CASSLAQGQNILAKNIQYF. The CDR3 DNA reads TGTGCCAGCAGCTTAGCGCAGGGACAGAACATACTAGCCAAAAACATTCAGTACTTC.

V usage is TRBV27 and J usage is TRBJ1-1, with a weak D call TRBD1 (5 bases). The CDR3 runs 17 residues. In germline, CDR1 is MNHEY, CDR2 SMNVEV (reference sequence). Trimming took 5 bases from V and 4 from J, leaving 23 bases between them. The CDR3 loop reads CASSLIPVGVEGTEAFF. CDR3 DNA: TGTGCCAGCAGTCTAATCCCCGTGGGGGTGGAGGGCACTGAAGCTTTCTTT.

This chain links TRBV30 with TRBJ1-2; weak D call: TRBD1 (6 bases). The germline V gene encodes CDR1 GTSNPN and CDR2 SVGIG (reference sequence). Trimming took 3 bases from V and 5 from J, leaving 19 bases between them. The CDR3 is made up of 15 amino acids. The CDR3 sequence: CAWSPVRTADYGYTF. The DNA for the CDR3 is TGTGCCTGGAGCCCGGTCCGGACAGCCGATTATGGCTACACCTTC.

This clone was detected a few times. This chain connects TRBV7-2 to TRBJ2-7; 11 positions match TRBD2. CDR3 size: 17 residues. With 4 bases clipped from V and 3 bases from J, the junction kept 11 bases outside the gene matches. Germline assignment: CDR1 SGHTA and CDR2 FQGNSA. The CDR3 nucleotides are TGTGCCAGCAGCTCGACCACGACTAGCGGGATTAACTACGAGCAGTACTTC. It specifies CASSSTTTSGINYEQYF.

The chain combines TRBV9 with TRBJ2-3; 10 positions agree with TRBD2. Germline V lookup: CDR1 SGDLS, CDR2 YYNGEE. The CDR3 covers 16 residues. After removal of 4 bases from V and 1 base from J, the junction contained 6 bases not matched to a gene. Here the CDR3 reads CASSIGGTSGTDTQYF. The CDR3 bases are TGTGCCAGCAGCATAGGCGGGACTAGCGGCACAGATACGCAGTATTTT.

V and J are TRBV5-6 and TRBJ2-7; 11 bases fit TRBD1. Germline lookup yields CDR1 SGHDT and CDR2 YYEEEE. The CDR3 runs 15 residues. Trimming at V came to 4 bases and at J to 6 bases, leaving 9 bases not matched to a gene. The DNA for the CDR3 is TGTGCCAGCAGCCCAACGATCGGGACAGGGGGCGAGCAGTACTTC. Its protein product is CASSPTIGTGGEQYF.

This sequence joins TRBV7-2 and TRBJ2-3; D is undetermined. The CDR3 runs 16 residues. Trimming removed 3 bases at V and 2 bases at J, with 15 bases between. Looked up from germline, CDR1 is SGHTA and CDR2 is FQGNSA. The DNA of the CDR3 is TGTGCCAGCAGCTTTCGTACGGGTGCGAACACAGATACGCAGTATTTT. Amino acids: CASSFRTGANTDTQYF.

This rearrangement joins TRBV7-9 to TRBJ1-4, with TRBD1 matching 7 bases. The CDR3 contains 15 residues. V was pared by 0 bases and J by 8 bases, with 6 bases of the junction left unmatched. Germline V gene data show CDR1 as SEHNR and CDR2 as FQNEAQ (reference sequence). CDR3 sequence: CASSLAWDSGEKLFF. Written as DNA, the CDR3 is TGTGCCAGCAGCTTAGCTTGGGACAGTGGGGAAAAACTGTTTTTT.

J is TRBJ2-2 and V is TRBV18; perhaps TRBD2 as D (6 bases). The germline gives CDR1 KGHSH, CDR2 LQKENI. The ends were cut back, 4 bases at V and 4 bases at J, with 13 bases in the middle. The CDR3 length is 15 residues. The DNA of the CDR3 is TGTGCCAGCTCACGAGGAGGGCCGGGCACCGGGGAGCTGTTTTTT. It codes for CASSRGGPGTGELFF.

V gene TRBV6-7 combines with J gene TRBJ2-7, with TRBD2 matching over 11 bases. TRBV6-7 counts as an open reading frame of uncertain function. The length of the CDR3 is 18 residues. V gave up 4 bases and J gave up 6 bases; unmatched junction bases: 17. The CDR3 DNA is TGTGCCAGCAGTTGTCAGGGCCCCATAGCGGGAGGGCCCCTCGAGCAGTACTTC. This gives the protein CASSCQGPIAGGPLEQYF.